The 7 T cell receptor beta chains below all came from one sample that was sequenced in a study of T cell clusters in autoimmune cytopenias. TRB amplification used approximately 0.25 ug of peripheral blood genomic DNA. Multiplex touch-down PCR amplified TRB using TRB-A and TRB-B pools in one tube. After re-calling the multiplex PCR reads, TCRdb lists one entry per CDR3 protein, DNA absent. This listing includes several thousand distinct CDR3 sequences. In addition, the sample was reused for a study of T cell repertoires in aging, cancer and after chemotherapy.

The sequenced sample was peripheral blood. The receptors derive from a human donor with chronic lymphocytic leukemia. The donor label of this sample is uncertain.

This clonotype shows up as medium-sized by frequency. The V call is TRBV13, the J call TRBJ1-6; there is no DNA to check the TCRdb D call of TRBD1. This CDR3 spans 15 amino acids. Germline CDR1 is PRHDT and CDR2 is FYEKMQ (reference sequence). The CDR3 spells CASRLQQVGNSPLHF.

The gene calls are TRBV5-5 and TRBJ1-3; TCRdb returns TRBD1, unconfirmable since there is no DNA. Germline V gene data show CDR1 as SGHKS and CDR2 as YYEKEE (reference sequence). This CDR3 comprises 17 residues. CDR3 loop: CASSFNWGSPPGNTIYF.

The CDR3 here is CASSLATSGDRTDTQYF. This chain joins TRBV7-9 and TRBJ2-3. The CDR3 spans 17 residues. CDR1 and CDR2 (germline): SEHNR, FQNEAQ (reference sequence). The full variable domain, in which reference TRBV7-9 and TRBJ2-3 provide the parts outside the CDR3, is DTGVSQNPRHKITKRGQNVTFRCDPISEHNRLYWYRQTLGQGPEFLTYFQNEAQLEKSRLLSDRFSAERPKGSFSTLEIQRTEQGDSAMYLCASSLATSGDRTDTQYFGPGTRLTVL.

By frequency, this clonotype is medium-sized (0.01 to 0.1%). The rearrangement links TRBV12-3 or TRBV12-4 to TRBJ2-3; no DNA is available, so the TRBD1 call from TCRdb remains unchecked. The CDR3 totals 13 residues. The CDR3: CASGRVRADTQYF.

The chain carries TRBV10-3 and TRBJ2-5; TCRdb picks TRBD2, but there is no DNA to check that call. This CDR3 is 17 amino acids long. Germline CDR1 and CDR2: ENHRY and SYGVKD. This chain's CDR3 is CASSAAGQRGVWETQYF.

CDR3 protein: CASGPVGETQYF. This chain links TRBV12-3 or TRBV12-4 with TRBJ2-5; the TRBD1 assignment by TCRdb is unverifiable without DNA. The length of the CDR3 is 12 residues.

The chain recombines TRBV9 with TRBJ2-1; TCRdb calls TRBD2, which cannot be checked without DNA. The CDR3 totals 20 residues. Germline loops: CDR1 SGDLS, CDR2 YYNGEE. CDR3 sequence reads: CASSVGSGTSGGESYNEQFF.